These 3 T cell receptor beta chains share one sample of origin, sequenced in a study of blood T cell repertoires in COVID-19. Profiling relied on immunoSEQ multiplex PCR, and the TCRdb table lists in-frame clones only, not all of them. The data hold approximately 170,000 clones, with approximately 79% observed a single time. The material sequenced was peripheral blood. The source is a woman in her 50s with acute or convalescent COVID-19.

This clone has ten or more counts. The rearrangement joins TRBV7-9 to TRBJ1-1; a weak D match, TRBD1 (6 bases). Germline CDR1 reads SEHNR; CDR2 reads FQNEAQ (reference sequence). Deletions cut 1 base from V and 5 bases from J, with 14 bases between. CDR3 length: 15 residues. The CDR3 region is CASSLDSGGWTEAFF. CDR3 nucleotide sequence: TGTGCCAGCAGCTTAGATTCGGGGGGCTGGACTGAAGCTTTCTTT.

This chain connects TRBV29-1 to TRBJ2-3; 9 bases fit TRBD1. The CDR3 is 14 residues long. After removal of 6 bases from V and 5 bases from J, the junction contained 9 bases not matched to a gene. Germline loops: CDR1 SQVTM, CDR2 ANQGSEA. The CDR3 here is CSVGTGGVGDTQYF. CDR3 nucleotides: TGCAGCGTAGGAACAGGGGGCGTTGGAGATACGCAGTATTTT.

DNA of the CDR3: TGTGCCAGCAGCTTAGCGTGGGGGGGCGCAGCAGATACGCAGTATTTT. Translated: CASSLAWGGAADTQYF. The genes are TRBV7-8 and TRBJ2-3; TRBD2 is a possible D gene (7 bases). CDR3 length: 16 residues. In germline, CDR1 is SGHVS, CDR2 FQNEAQ. V dropped 0 bases and J dropped 4 bases, with 14 bases sitting between them.